The 5 T cell receptor beta chains below come from one sample, sequenced in a study of blood T cell repertoires in COVID-19. Method: immunoSEQ multiplex PCR; TCRdb's copy keeps in-frame clones and lacks some. The sample shows roughly 57,000 clones, 65% to 85% of them seen only once. The material sequenced was peripheral blood. Receptor source: a man between 65 and 85 years old with active or convalescent COVID-19.

V gene TRBV7-2 combines with J gene TRBJ2-3; D remains ambiguous. V was pared by 5 bases and J by 4 bases, with 10 bases between. Germline V gene sequence: CDR1 SGHTA, CDR2 FQGNSA. The CDR3 totals 13 residues. CDR3 in DNA: TGTGCCAGCAGCGTAGACTTTGCAGATACGCAGTATTTT. As protein: CASSVDFADTQYF.

The J gene is TRBJ1-6, the V gene TRBV27; D is possibly TRBD1 (6 bases). V lost 7 bases to trimming and J lost 6 bases, with 16 bases between them. This CDR3 comprises 15 residues. Looked up from germline, CDR1 is MNHEY and CDR2 is SMNVEV (reference sequence). The CDR3 region has the DNA TGTGCCAGCAAACGGACACAGGGAGCTAATTCACCCCTCCACTTT. It is translated as CASKRTQGANSPLHF.

This clone was counted many times. The chain links TRBV3-1 (or the pseudogene TRBV3-2) to TRBJ2-6, with 8 positions matching TRBD1. The V gene's germline CDR1 is LGHDT and CDR2 YNNKEL (reference sequence). V lost 3 bases to trimming and J lost 4 bases; unmatched junction nucleotides: 8. The CDR3 sequence is 17 residues long. The chain's CDR3 is CASSHWQGANGANVLTF. The CDR3 DNA reads TGTGCCAGCAGCCACTGGCAGGGGGCGAACGGGGCCAACGTCCTGACTTTC.

In this sample, this clone turned up a few times. The chain employs TRBV6-4 and TRBJ2-1; D may be TRBD2 (6 bases). Germline assignment: CDR1 MRHNA and CDR2 SNTAGT. V lost 6 bases and J 2 bases, leaving 14 bases between the germline ends. CDR3 length: 15 amino acids. The CDR3 region is CASSRAGTTYNEQFF. The CDR3 DNA reads TGTGCCAGCAGCCGGGCGGGGACGACCTACAATGAGCAGTTCTTC.

The chain recombines TRBV7-9 with TRBJ2-1; TRBD2 agrees at 8 bases. Per germline, CDR1 SEHNR and CDR2 FQNEAQ (reference sequence). The CDR3 length is 16 residues. After removal of 5 bases from V and 5 bases from J, the junction contained 11 bases not matched to a gene. This chain's CDR3 is CASSPTVAGLDNEQFF. DNA of the CDR3: TGTGCCAGCAGCCCTACGGTAGCGGGGCTTGACAATGAGCAGTTCTTC.